The source of this T cell receptor beta chain is a study of siplizumab effects on memory and regulatory T cells. Study results and caveats: An assignable naive or memory phenotype was lacking in roughly 75-95% of proliferating CD4+ or CD8+ clones. No functional test confirmed suppression by proliferating siplizumab-culture Tregs.

The CDR3 spans 14 residues. The V gene's germline CDR1 is MNHEY and CDR2 SMNVEV (reference sequence). V was clipped by 1 base and J by 1 base, with 8 bases between them. Comment on this clone: The antigen is unknown.

Clones were sequenced by immunoSEQ multiplex PCR, and TCRdb holds only the in-frame ones, with some missing. The data contain over 85,000 clones, over 85% of them singletons. This receptor was taken from a human donor in good health. Sequencing was carried out using CD8+ T cells sorted from blood. V gene TRBV27 combines with J gene TRBJ2-7; D gene unclear. CDR3 nucleotides: TGTGCCAGCAGTTTATACCGGATATCCTACGAGCAGTACTTC. This codes for CASSLYRISYEQYF.